Listed below are T cell receptor beta chains from one sample, sequenced in a study of molecular identifiers for immune sequencing clone quantification. TCRdb itself ran the PCR reads through MiXCR, one entry per CDR3 protein. The sample has about 500,000 distinct CDR3 sequences; around 25% are singletons. What was sequenced was naive CD8+ T cells from blood, with Jurkat cell RNA spiked in. The receptors here all came from a human donor in good health. Some libraries in this study had Jurkat cell RNA spiked in. The CDR3 runs from the conserved cysteine through the conserved F or W. D genes are given only for firm matches. Rows give clone size only sometimes, using once, few, many, or a class for an expanded clone.

TRBV7-8	21	TRBJ2-3	NA	TRBD2	TGTGCCAGCATCAAAAGGACCGGGACTAGCGGGGGGGCTAGGACCACAGATACGCAGTATTTT	CASIKRTGTSGGARTTDTQYF
TRBV4-2	15	TRBJ2-7	NA	TRBD2	TGTGCCAGCAGCCAAGAGGCTAGCGGGAGCCTCGAGCAGTACTTC	CASSQEASGSLEQYF
TRBV4-3	15	TRBJ2-7	many	TRBD1	TGCGCCAGCAGCCAAGGGACAGGGCTATCCTACGAGCAGTACTTC	CASSQGTGLSYEQYF
TRBV30	12	TRBJ2-1	many	NA	TGTGCCTGGAAGGGCGACGCCAATGAGCAGTTCTTC	CAWKGDANEQFF
TRBV10-3	13	TRBJ1-1	NA	NA	TGTGCCATCCGGCTGGGGATTAACGCTGAAGCTTTCTTT	CAIRLGINAEAFF
TRBV27	14	TRBJ2-7	many	TRBD2	TGTGCCAGCAGTTCCCGGACTAGCGCCTACGAGCAGTACTTC	CASSSRTSAYEQYF
TRBV5-4	16	TRBJ2-3	many	TRBD2	TGTGCCAGCAGCTTGGTCAGCGGGGCTTTTCCAGATACGCAGTATTTT	CASSLVSGAFPDTQYF
TRBV6-2/TRBV6-3	13	TRBJ2-7	NA	TRBD2	TGTGCCAGCAGATCCGGACTAGACTACGAGCAGTACTTC	CASRSGLDYEQYF
TRBV7-8	13	TRBJ2-7	NA	NA	TGTGCCAGCTCCCGTGGAATGTTCTACGAGCAGTACTTC	CASSRGMFYEQYF
TRBV20-1	10	TRBJ2-7	many	NA	TGCAGTGCGCTCCCCGGGGGGCAGTACTTC	CSALPGGQYF
TRBV2	15	TRBJ1-1	NA	NA	TGTGCCAGCAGTGGGCTCGACAGGCCGATTTTTGAAGCTTTCTTT	CASSGLDRPIFEAFF
TRBV3-1	12	TRBJ1-1	many	NA	TGTGCCAGCAGCCAAGCAAGTCTTGAAGCTTTCTTT	CASSQASLEAFF
TRBV6-5	10	TRBJ2-3	many	NA	TGTGCCAGCAGTTGGCCTACGCAGTATTTT	CASSWPTQYF
TRBV7-9	14	TRBJ2-2	many	TRBD2	TGTGCCAGCAGCCCCACCGGGGGGGGCTTGGAGCTGTTTTTT	CASSPTGGGLELFF
TRBV5-1	15	TRBJ2-1	few	TRBD1	TGCGCCAGCAGCCCCCGGGACAGGGGTTACAATGAGCAGTTCTTC	CASSPRDRGYNEQFF
TRBV2	14	TRBJ2-5	few	NA	TGTGCCAGCAGTGTTGGACAGAGCTTTGAGACCCAGTACTTC	CASSVGQSFETQYF
TRBV5-4	15	TRBJ2-7	NA	TRBD2	TGTGCCAGCAGCCTTTTAGCGGGGCCCCGGGACGAGCAGTACTTC	CASSLLAGPRDEQYF
TRBV6-5	13	TRBJ2-5	once	NA	TGTGCCAGCGGACCAGAGGGGGAAGAGACCCAGTACTTC	CASGPEGEETQYF
TRBV3-2	15	TRBJ2-7	few	NA	TGTGCCAGCAGCCAAGACCGCGACAACGCCTACGAGCAGTACTTC	CASSQDRDNAYEQYF
TRBV7-2	14	TRBJ1-2	many	TRBD1	TGTGCCAGCAGCTCGACAGGGTTAGACTATGGCTACACCTTC	CASSSTGLDYGYTF
TRBV7-6	12	TRBJ2-1	few	NA	TGTGCCAGCAGCTCCTTTGCCAATGAGCAGTTCTTC	CASSSFANEQFF
TRBV12-3/TRBV12-4	13	TRBJ1-2	NA	NA	TGTGCCAGCAGATCGGACAGCTACTATGGCTACACCTTC	CASRSDSYYGYTF
TRBV30	15	TRBJ2-1	many	TRBD2	TGTGCCTGGAGTCCGGGACTAGCGGCCTACAATGAGCAGTTCTTC	CAWSPGLAAYNEQFF
TRBV4-1	14	TRBJ2-7	many	NA	TGCGCCAGCAGCCACAGGGATCTCCACTACGAGCAGTACTTC	CASSHRDLHYEQYF
TRBV14	16	TRBJ1-2	many	NA	TGTGCCAGCAGCAGAAGACAGGATCTCTCTCTCTATGGCTACACCTTC	CASSRRQDLSLYGYTF
TRBV20-1	16	TRBJ2-7	many	NA	TGCAGTGCTAGAGAAGGGGGGGCATGGAGCTCCTACGAGCAGTACTTC	CSAREGGAWSSYEQYF
TRBV20-1	15	TRBJ2-7	few	TRBD2	TGCAGTGCTAGATCCTCCGGGACTAGTCTCTACGAGCAGTACTTC	CSARSSGTSLYEQYF
TRBV9	14	TRBJ2-1	NA	NA	TGTGCCAGCAGCGTAGATTCCCGGGGACATGAGCAGTTCTTC	CASSVDSRGHEQFF
TRBV19	15	TRBJ2-1	few	NA	TGTGCCAGTAGTATAGGCCCACTAGGATCCCATGAGCAGTTCTTC	CASSIGPLGSHEQFF
TRBV20-1	17	TRBJ2-1	few	NA	TGCAGTGCTAGGTCCTCTCGGGCGGGGCCGTCCTACAATGAGCAGTTCTTC	CSARSSRAGPSYNEQFF
TRBV6-2/TRBV6-3	15	TRBJ1-3	few	NA	NA	CASSYVVGSGNTTYF
TRBV6-1	15	TRBJ1-5	NA	NA	TGTGCCAGCAGTCCCCCGACGGGTAGCAATCAGCCCCAGCATTTT	CASSPPTGSNQPQHF
TRBV7-2	15	TRBJ1-4	few	TRBD1	TGTGCCAGCAGCCCCATGGCTACAGGGGTTGAAAAACTGTTTTTT	CASSPMATGVEKLFF
TRBV15	18	TRBJ2-1	NA	NA	TGTGCCACCAGCAGAGATCTTAAAAGGGGCAGCTCCTACAATGAGCAGTCCTTC	CATSRDLKRGSSYNEQSF
TRBV27	14	TRBJ2-7	many	TRBD2	TGTGCCAGCAGTTTATTAGCGGGACCGGCCGAGCAGTACTTC	CASSLLAGPAEQYF
TRBV12-3/TRBV12-4	16	TRBJ2-2	NA	NA	TGTGCCAGCAGCCCCGATAAGGACGCAAACACCGGGGAGCTGTTTTTT	CASSPDKDANTGELFF
TRBV7-9	15	TRBJ2-7	NA	TRBD1	TGTGCCAGCAGCCCGTGGACAGGGGGCGGCTACGAGCAGTACTTC	CASSPWTGGGYEQYF
TRBV28	17	TRBJ2-2	NA	NA	TGTGCCAGCAGTACTCCCCTACAGGGAACGAACACCGGGGAGCTGTTTTTT	CASSTPLQGTNTGELFF
TRBV4-2	16	TRBJ2-2	NA	NA	TGTGCCAGCAGCCAAAGTCGGGGCCCCCAAGTCGGGGAGCTGTTTTTT	CASSQSRGPQVGELFF
TRBV7-3	18	TRBJ2-2	NA	TRBD1	TGTGCCAGCAGCCCACCCCCTGGACAGGGAGTTTACACCGGGGAGCTGTTTTTT	CASSPPPGQGVYTGELFF
TRBV4-3	14	TRBJ1-1	NA	NA	TGCGCCAGCAGCCAAGATGGGGGCGCCCCTGAAGCTTTCTTT	CASSQDGGAPEAFF
TRBV30	13	TRBJ2-2	few	NA	TGTGCCTGGAGACACACTAACACCGGGGAGCTGTTTTTT	CAWRHTNTGELFF
TRBV6-5	14	TRBJ2-7	few	TRBD1	TGTGCCAGCCACCCCGGACAGGGGGCCTACGAGCAGTACTTC	CASHPGQGAYEQYF